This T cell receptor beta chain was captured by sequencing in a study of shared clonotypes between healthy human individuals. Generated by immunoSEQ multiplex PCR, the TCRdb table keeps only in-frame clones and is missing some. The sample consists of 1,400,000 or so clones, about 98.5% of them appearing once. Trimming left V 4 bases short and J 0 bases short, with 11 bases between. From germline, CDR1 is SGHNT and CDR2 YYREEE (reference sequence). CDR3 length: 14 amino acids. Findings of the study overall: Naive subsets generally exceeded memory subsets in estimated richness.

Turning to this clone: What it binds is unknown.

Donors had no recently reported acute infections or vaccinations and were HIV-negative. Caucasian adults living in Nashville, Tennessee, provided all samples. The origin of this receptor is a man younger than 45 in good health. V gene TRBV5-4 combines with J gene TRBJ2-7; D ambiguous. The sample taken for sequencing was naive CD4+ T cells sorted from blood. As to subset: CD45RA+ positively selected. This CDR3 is CASSATGDSYEQYF. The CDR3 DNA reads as TGTGCCAGCAGCGCAACGGGCGACTCCTACGAGCAGTACTTC.